Following are 10 T cell receptor beta chains from one sample sequenced in a study of beta chain features in type 1 diabetes. All of the isolated RNA was reverse transcribed, so expressed TCRB transcripts were sequenced. The repertoire was sequenced with immunoSEQ multiplex PCR; TCRdb's copy has only in-frame clones and lacks some. The table shows 620,000 or so clones, with roughly 15% occurring only once. Sequenced sample: naive CD4+ T cells from blood. The source is a man aged 18 to 30 in good health.

The rearrangement links TRBV9 to TRBJ2-7; 10 bases are shared with TRBD2. The V gene's germline CDR1 is SGDLS and CDR2 YYNGEE. Trimming took 1 base from V and 2 from J; bases not matched to a gene: 3. The CDR3 is 15 amino acids. CDR3 DNA sequence: TGTGCCAGCAGCGTAAGTAGCGGGGGGACCTACGAGCAGTACTTC. It translates to CASSVSSGGTYEQYF.

The sample holds a few counts of this clone. The gene calls are TRBV7-9 and TRBJ2-7, with D possibly TRBD1 on 5 matching bases. Trimming left V 4 bases short and J 2 bases short, with 24 bases between. The CDR3 has 18 residues. The V gene's germline CDR1 is SEHNR and CDR2 FQNEAQ (reference sequence). This chain's CDR3 is CASSSGWLGVAGTYEQYF. In DNA form, the CDR3 reads TGTGCCAGCAGCTCCGGGTGGCTAGGGGTTGCAGGGACCTACGAGCAGTACTTC.

This clone was detected a few times. The V gene is TRBV5-1, the J gene TRBJ2-1; D not certain. Germline assignment: CDR1 SGHRS and CDR2 YFSETQ. Trimming removed 2 bases from V and 6 bases from J, with 12 bases in between. The CDR3 has 14 residues. DNA of the CDR3: TGCGCCAGCAGCTTTACCGTGGGCAGCAATGAGCAGTTCTTC. Its protein product is CASSFTVGSNEQFF.

The J gene is TRBJ2-7, the V gene TRBV1; the table's D gene call, TRBD2, was not cross checked with the DNA. TRBV1 is tagged as a pseudogene. The CDR3 has 13 residues. CDR3 DNA: TGCACCAGCACCCTGATAGCATCCCACGAGCAGTACTTC. Translating gives CTSTLIASHEQYF.

This clone was detected only a few times. The chain recombines TRBV6-1 with TRBJ2-1; D is perhaps TRBD1 or TRBD2 (5 bases each). Germline V lookup: CDR1 MNHNS, CDR2 SASEGT. CDR3 length equals 15 residues. The ends were cut back, 0 bases at V and 6 bases at J, with 12 bases in the middle. As DNA, the CDR3 is TGTGCCAGCAGTGAAGCGAAGGGGAGTTTCAATGAGCAGTTCTTC. Protein sequence: CASSEAKGSFNEQFF.

The chain employs TRBV4-2 and TRBJ2-5, with D perhaps matching TRBD1 or TRBD2 (6 bases each). The J call is doubtful: the DNA matches TRBJ2-7 better. This CDR3 region has 16 residues. CDR1 LGHNA and CDR2 YNFKEQ come from the germline V gene. CDR3 in DNA: TGTGCCAGCAGCCAGACAGTGGGGGGCCTCGCCCACGAGCAGTACTTC. This codes for CASSQTVGGLAHEQYF.

This clone was observed a handful of times. The chain employs TRBV7-2 and TRBJ1-1, with D unclear. Between the trimmed V and J ends, which lost 1 base and 12 bases, there was a span of 12 bases. Germline V lookup: CDR1 SGHTA, CDR2 FQGNSA. There are 12 residues in the CDR3. The CDR3 region has the DNA TGTGCCAGCAGCTTAGTAGTGACCGGGACTTTCTTT. Translation: CASSLVVTGTFF.

This clone occurred a few times. The V and J genes are TRBV5-1 and TRBJ2-7, with D hard to call. CDR1 and CDR2 (germline): SGHRS, YFSETQ. The CDR3 has 15 residues. Trimming stripped 4 bases from V and 3 bases from J, with 17 bases between. CDR3 sequence: CASSPSISKGYEQYF. The CDR3 DNA reads TGCGCCAGCAGCCCTTCGATCTCGAAGGGCTACGAGCAGTACTTC.

This clone was seen a handful of times. The chain couples TRBV2 to TRBJ1-2; tentatively, D is TRBD1 (6 bases). Germline V gives CDR1 SNHLY, CDR2 FYNNEI. V was clipped by 3 bases and J by 0 bases, with 8 bases between them. The CDR3 has 14 amino acids. The CDR3 loop is CASSEDRTNYGYTF. The DNA of the CDR3 is TGTGCCAGCAGTGAGGACAGAACTAACTATGGCTACACCTTC.

The chain carries TRBV19 and TRBJ1-1, with 9 bases that match TRBD1. V trimming: 6 bases; J trimming: 5 bases; junction bases outside the gene matches: 10. CDR3 length equals 15 residues. Germline-derived CDR1 and CDR2 are LNHDA and SQIVND (reference sequence). Written as DNA, the CDR3 is TGTGCCAGTAGCAAGAAGGGACAGGGAAATACTGAAGCTTTCTTT. This encodes CASSKKGQGNTEAFF.